This TCR beta chain was identified during a study of spatial heterogeneity in lung cancer. This clonotype was counted many times. Indicated time point: sample taken at primary tumor resection. Whole RNA, isolated from tumor, nontumor lung or frozen PBMC, was sequenced without prior sorting. TCRdb redid the calling of the 5' RACE reads with MiXCR, one entry per CDR3 protein. This repertoire shows approximately 44,000 distinct CDR3 sequences, approximately 15% found once; its top ten account for 55% to 65%. This receptor was obtained from a male donor with early-stage non-small cell lung cancer. Sequencing was performed on PBMCs, taken at surgery.

The CDR3 here is CASSQEVYFGYTF. In nucleotides, the CDR3 is TGTGCCAGCAGCCAAGAGGTCTATTTTGGCTACACCTTC. V is TRBV3-1 and J is TRBJ1-2; D is unclear. Germline V gene lookup returns CDR1 LGHDT and CDR2 YNNKEL (reference sequence). The CDR3 is 13 residues long. V was pared by 0 bases and J by 7 bases, with 9 bases between.